This passage covers 14 T cell receptor beta chains from one sample sequenced in a study of blood T cells in healthy people across ages. PCR was performed a second time for roughly 7 to 11 cycles using a sample-barcoded 5' primer and a J-beta primer mix. One entry per CDR3 protein results from TCRdb running MiXCR on the 5' RACE reads. In the table there are about 800,000 distinct CDR3 sequences, 20% to 25% of which are singletons. Another study also made use of these data, one on T cells of mothers and their children.

The sequenced sample was blood. The origin of the receptors is a boy aged 10-17 years in good health.

J is TRBJ2-5 and V is TRBV7-9; D perhaps matches TRBD1 (6 bases). TRBJ2-7 matches the DNA end more closely, so the J call is doubtful. CDR1 SEHNR and CDR2 FQNEAQ come from the germline V gene (reference sequence). The CDR3 runs to 14 residues. CDR3 sequence: CASSLGVQGSEQYF. The CDR3 DNA follows: TGTGCCAGCAGCTTGGGGGTACAGGGATCCGAGCAGTACTTC.

The rearrangement links TRBV3-1 to TRBJ2-5; 13 positions match TRBD2. Near its end, the DNA agrees better with TRBJ2-1, so the J call may be wrong. CDR1 is LGHDT, CDR2 YNNKEL, per germline (reference sequence). The CDR3 runs 15 residues. CDR3 sequence reads: CASSHGLAGVNEQFF. The CDR3, as DNA: TGTGCCAGCAGCCACGGACTAGCGGGAGTCAATGAGCAGTTCTTC.

A few counts support this clonotype. In DNA form, the CDR3 reads TGCAGTGCTAGAGATCGCTGGCGGGGGGGCTCTGAGCAGTTCTTC. Its protein product is CSARDRWRGGSEQFF. J is TRBJ2-1 and V is TRBV20-1; 9 bases fit TRBD2. J lost 9 bases, V lost 0 bases, and 9 bases had no gene match. CDR1 is DFQATT and CDR2 is SNEGSKA in the germline V gene (reference sequence). This CDR3 has 15 amino acids.

The CDR3 DNA is TGCGCCAGCAGGGACAGGGGGCAGTCCTACGAGCAGTACTTC. It translates to CASRDRGQSYEQYF. The V gene is TRBV10-2, the J gene TRBJ2-1; 11 bases agree with TRBD1. The DNA matches TRBJ2-7 better at its end, which makes the J call doubtful. There are 14 residues in the CDR3. Germline V lookup: CDR1 WSHSY, CDR2 SAAADI.

This clonotype was observed a handful of times. This chain uses TRBV4-3 with TRBJ2-7; perhaps TRBD1 as D (5 bases). CDR1 and CDR2 (germline): LGHNA, YSLEER. V was trimmed by 0 bases and J by 2 bases, leaving 11 bases between them. This CDR3 comprises 15 residues. CDR3 protein: CASSQDMGQTYEQYF. DNA for the CDR3: TGCGCCAGCAGCCAAGATATGGGGCAGACCTACGAGCAGTACTTC.

There are a few counts of this clonotype. V usage is TRBV7-9 and J usage is TRBJ2-1; possibly TRBD1 for D (5 bases). The J call may be in error: the DNA end matches TRBJ2-5 better. The germline V gene has CDR1 SEHNR and CDR2 FQNEAQ (reference sequence). This CDR3 is 16 amino acids long. Here the CDR3 reads CASSLGVQVDLVTQYF. CDR3 nucleotide sequence: TGTGCCAGCAGCTTAGGGGTACAGGTAGATTTGGTGACCCAGTACTTC.

This clonotype has a handful of counts. The V call is TRBV5-1, the J call TRBJ2-1, with D unclear. CDR3 length: 16 residues. Per the germline V gene, CDR1 is SGHRS and CDR2 is YFSETQ. V was cut by 3 bases and J by 0 bases, with 13 bases left in between. In DNA, the CDR3 is TGCGCCAGCAGCTATGACCCCTGGAGCTCCTACAATGAGCAGTTCTTC. This codes for CASSYDPWSSYNEQFF. Based on the CDR3 plus reference TRBV5-1 and TRBJ2-1, the full variable domain is KAGVTQTPRYLIKTRGQQVTLSCSPISGHRSVSWYQQTPGQGLQFLFEYFSETQRNKGNFPGRFSGRQFSNSRSEMNVSTLELGDSALYLCASSYDPWSSYNEQFFGPGTRLTVL.

This clonotype was seen repeatedly, ten times or more. The J gene is TRBJ2-5, the V gene TRBV20-1; a weak D match, TRBD2 (6 bases). CDR1 DFQATT and CDR2 SNEGSKA come from the germline V gene (reference sequence). There are 15 residues in the CDR3. The V and J ends lost 5 bases and 4 bases respectively, with 20 bases between them. CDR3 in DNA: TGCAGTGCTGAGGGACTTGCTGAAAAGACAGAGACCCAGTACTTC. Its translation: CSAEGLAEKTETQYF.

In its sample, this clonotype was seen a few times. The chain is built from TRBV7-6 and TRBJ2-4; weak D call: TRBD1 (6 bases). The CDR3 contains 16 residues. Per germline, CDR1 SGHVS and CDR2 FNYEAQ. V dropped 5 bases and J dropped 0 bases, with 14 bases sitting between them. In nucleotides, the CDR3 is TGTGCCAGCAGCGGGTACAGGGAACTAGCCAAAAACATTCAGTACTTC. The encoded protein is CASSGYRELAKNIQYF.

V usage is TRBV5-1 and J usage is TRBJ2-1; possible D gene TRBD2, 5 bases. The CDR3 contains 16 residues. The V gene's germline CDR1 is SGHRS and CDR2 YFSETQ. The germline V and J ends were trimmed by 0 bases and 8 bases, with 18 bases remaining between them. The CDR3 region has the DNA TGCGCCAGCAGCTTGGCCTTTACGGGGTTTGTGGATGAGCAGTTCTTC. As protein: CASSLAFTGFVDEQFF.

This clonotype was seen a few times. The chain employs TRBV3-1 and TRBJ2-7; 10 bases align to TRBD1. The germline CDR1 and CDR2 sequences are LGHDT and YNNKEL (reference sequence). The CDR3 is 16 amino acids. Germline trimming cut 2 bases from V and 0 bases from J; bases unmatched to any gene: 4. CDR3 sequence (DNA): TGTGCCAGCAGCCAACTGGACAGGGGGAGCTCCTACGAGCAGTACTTC. Translating gives CASSQLDRGSSYEQYF.

This chain uses TRBV7-2 with TRBJ2-1; TRBD2 matches 11 bases. J was trimmed by 4 bases and V by 1 base; bases with no gene match: 12. CDR3 length equals 19 residues. Germline assignment: CDR1 SGHTA and CDR2 FQGNSA. The CDR3 sequence is CASSLDPLAGVIRYNEQFF. DNA of the CDR3: TGTGCCAGCAGCTTAGATCCACTAGCGGGAGTAATAAGGTACAATGAGCAGTTCTTC.

The chain combines TRBV20-1 with TRBJ1-3; D perhaps matches TRBD1 (5 bases). Germline-derived CDR1 and CDR2 are DFQATT and SNEGSKA (reference sequence). The CDR3 is 11 amino acids. V lost 4 bases to trimming and J lost 8 bases, with 9 bases between them. CDR3 loop: CSATRGDTIYF. The CDR3 DNA is TGCAGTGCTACCAGAGGGGACACCATATATTTT.

The chain employs TRBV20-1 and TRBJ1-1; tentative D call: TRBD1 (5 bases). The germline V and J ends were trimmed by 5 bases and 0 bases, with 19 bases remaining between them. Germline CDR1 and CDR2: DFQATT and SNEGSKA (reference sequence). This CDR3 is 16 amino acids long. The CDR3 is CSAGGSGGNMNTEAFF. In DNA form, the CDR3 reads TGCAGTGCTGGGGGATCCGGGGGGAACATGAACACTGAAGCTTTCTTT.